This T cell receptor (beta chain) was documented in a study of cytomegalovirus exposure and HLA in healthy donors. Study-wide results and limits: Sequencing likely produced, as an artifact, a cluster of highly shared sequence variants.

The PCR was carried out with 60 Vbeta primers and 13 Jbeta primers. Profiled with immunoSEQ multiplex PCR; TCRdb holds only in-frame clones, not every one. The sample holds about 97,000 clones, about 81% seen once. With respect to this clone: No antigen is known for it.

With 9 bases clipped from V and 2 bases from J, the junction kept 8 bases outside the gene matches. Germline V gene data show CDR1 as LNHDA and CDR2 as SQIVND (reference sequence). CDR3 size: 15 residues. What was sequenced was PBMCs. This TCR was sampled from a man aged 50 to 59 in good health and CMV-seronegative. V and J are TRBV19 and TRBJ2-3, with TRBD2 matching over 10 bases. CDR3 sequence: CASRLAGVSTDTQYF. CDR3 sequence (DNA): TGTGCCAGCAGGCTAGCGGGAGTCTCCACAGATACGCAGTATTTT.